The entry below gives a single T cell receptor beta chain sequence along with its context. Many counts were recorded for this clonotype. No cognate antigen has been identified for it. No base quality information exists; no much larger clone differs at one position. The study was a case-control design nested within a healthcare worker cohort in London, UK, with weekly nasopharyngeal swab PCR tests and blood sampling. Healthcare workers were recruited during the week of the UK lockdown, between 23 and 31 March 2020, and followed weekly for up to roughly 16 weeks. Its CDR3 holds 15 amino acids, cysteine through phenylalanine. Left in the record is the CDR3 DNA by itself, 45 bases read in frame from the first base. The junction shows trimming of 2 bases on V and 1 base on J, and the gene matches do not reach 3 bases of it. The CDR1 and CDR2 encoded by the germline V gene are SGHRS and YFSETQ. The data are from a study of early T cells in non-severe SARS-CoV-2 infection (dated by TCRdb to the early 2020s). A note on the overall study: TCR sequencing used bulk RNA from unsorted whole blood, so alpha and beta chains could not be paired.

The library relied on 5' RACE. Sequenced using a NextSeq 500. The TCR library protocol attached unique molecular identifiers to individual cDNA molecules to correct for sequencing error and PCR bias. Both TCR alpha and beta chains were sequenced, and tight co-correlation was observed between alpha and beta sequence abundances in each sample. Turning to the authors' computational methods: V gene, J gene and CDR3 annotation of TCR sequences was performed with Decombinator V4. Expanded TCRs were defined as changing significantly between any two time points under a Poisson model with p below 0.0001. TCR abundances were normalised to the total number of TCRs sequenced in each sample and reported as counts per million. TRAV1-2 paired with TRAJ12, TRAJ20 or TRAJ33 defined MAIT TCRs, while TRAV10 paired with TRAJ18 defined iNKT TCRs. VDJdb, accessed on 1 November 2021, was searched for TCRs annotated for CMV, EBV and SARS-CoV-2, and TCRs annotated for more than one antigen were excluded. TCRdb passed the public sequencing reads through fastp at Q25 and MiXCR, retaining productive beta sequences. Every entry covers one CDR3 protein and lists the most common genes and DNA from its rows. What appears here as the V and J calls and clone size reflects TCRdb's work, not the paper's. The sample data list some 46,000 distinct CDR3 sequences, and approximately 8.5% of these were observed just once. The ten most abundant clones make up about 15% of the sample.

Overall study outcomes, separate from this receptor: VDJdb matching was skewed toward anti-spike CD8 responses and likely underestimated virus-specific expansions, missing private and CD4 specificities.

Recombination joined TRBV5-1 with TRBJ2-7, and 10 junction bases match TRBD2. Sequencing was performed on whole blood. This TCR was recovered from an adult who was a healthcare worker with PCR-confirmed SARS-CoV-2 infection or an uninfected control (not recorded which). CDR3 reads: CASSFLAGASYEQYF. The DNA is TGCGCCAGCAGCTTTCTAGCGGGGGCTTCCTACGAGCAGTACTTC. The variable domain in full, with residues beyond the CDR3 obtained from the reference TRBV5-1 and TRBJ2-7 genes, is KAGVTQTPRYLIKTRGQQVTLSCSPISGHRSVSWYQQTPGQGLQFLFEYFSETQRNKGNFPGRFSGRQFSNSRSEMNVSTLELGDSALYLCASSFLAGASYEQYFGPGTRLTVT.